Sequencing of this T cell receptor beta chain was carried out in a study of somatic mutations in cytotoxic T cells in rheumatoid arthritis. Germline CDR1 SGHNT, CDR2 YYREEE (reference sequence). Trimming took off 1 base at V and 7 bases at J, with 8 bases between the two ends. There are 12 residues in the CDR3. Study-wide findings and caveats: Levels of CD8+ T-cell clonality in rheumatoid arthritis patients were statistically indistinguishable from those seen in age-matched healthy controls, with no significant difference. The slight TRBV07 underrepresentation in rheumatoid arthritis patients was not adjusted for multiple comparisons.

The repertoire was sequenced with immunoSEQ multiplex PCR; TCRdb's copy has only in-frame clones and lacks some. This table has 19,000 or so clones, about 73% appearing once. This clone was seen a few times. Its matching antigen is unknown. Among the healthy controls, all of them blood donors, the median age was around 60 years (range 21-70) and 50% to 70% were female. Both CD4+ and CD8+ cells were separated through positive magnetic bead selection, and their purity was verified using flow cytometry. What was sequenced was CD8+ T cells sorted from blood. The gene calls are TRBV5-4 and TRBJ1-1; perhaps TRBD1 as D (6 bases). The source of this sequence is an older woman in good health. CDR3 bases: TGTGCCAGCAGCTTGATGACAGGTGAAGCTTTCTTT. Its protein is CASSLMTGEAFF. Variable domain in full (rest from reference TRBV5-4 and TRBJ1-1): ETGVTQSPTHLIKTRGQQVTLRCSSQSGHNTVSWYQQALGQGPQFIFQYYREEENGRGNFPPRFSGLQFPNYSSELNVNALELDDSALYLCASSLMTGEAFFGQGTRLTVV.